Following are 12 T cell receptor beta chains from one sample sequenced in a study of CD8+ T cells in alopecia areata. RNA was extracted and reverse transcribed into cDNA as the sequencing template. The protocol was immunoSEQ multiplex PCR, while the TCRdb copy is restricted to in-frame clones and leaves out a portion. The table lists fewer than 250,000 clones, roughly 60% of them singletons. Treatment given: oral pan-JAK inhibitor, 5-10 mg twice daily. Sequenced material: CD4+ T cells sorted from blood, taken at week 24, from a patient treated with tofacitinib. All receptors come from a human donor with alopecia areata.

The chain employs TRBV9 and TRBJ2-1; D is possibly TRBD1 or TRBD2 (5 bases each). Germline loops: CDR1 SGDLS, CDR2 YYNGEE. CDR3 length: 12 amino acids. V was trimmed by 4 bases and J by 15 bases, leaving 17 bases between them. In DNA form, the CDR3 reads TGTGCCAGCAGCCCCGGGGCCGAGAGCTTGTTCTTC. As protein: CASSPGAESLFF.

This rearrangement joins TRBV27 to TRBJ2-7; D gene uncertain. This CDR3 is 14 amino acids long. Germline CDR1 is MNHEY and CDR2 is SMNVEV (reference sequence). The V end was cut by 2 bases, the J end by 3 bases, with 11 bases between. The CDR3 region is CASSLVPGSYEQYF. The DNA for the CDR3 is TGTGCCAGCAGTTTAGTTCCAGGAAGCTACGAGCAGTACTTC.

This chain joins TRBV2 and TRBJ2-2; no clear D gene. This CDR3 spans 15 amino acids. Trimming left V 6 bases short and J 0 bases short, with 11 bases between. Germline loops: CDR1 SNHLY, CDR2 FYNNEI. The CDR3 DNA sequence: TGTGCCAGCAGCGACCTCACACCGAACACCGGGGAGCTGTTTTTT. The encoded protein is CASSDLTPNTGELFF.

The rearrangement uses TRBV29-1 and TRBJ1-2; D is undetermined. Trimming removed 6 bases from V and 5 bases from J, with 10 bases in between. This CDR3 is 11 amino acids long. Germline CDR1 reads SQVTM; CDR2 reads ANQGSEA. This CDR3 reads CSVDLVYGYTF. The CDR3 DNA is TGCAGCGTCGACCTGGTTTATGGCTACACCTTC.

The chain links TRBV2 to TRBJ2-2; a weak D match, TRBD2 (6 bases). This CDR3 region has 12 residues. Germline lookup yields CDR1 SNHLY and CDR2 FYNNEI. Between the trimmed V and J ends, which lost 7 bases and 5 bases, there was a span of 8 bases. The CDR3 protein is CASNGGTGELFF. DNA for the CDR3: TGTGCCAGCAATGGGGGGACCGGGGAGCTGTTTTTT.

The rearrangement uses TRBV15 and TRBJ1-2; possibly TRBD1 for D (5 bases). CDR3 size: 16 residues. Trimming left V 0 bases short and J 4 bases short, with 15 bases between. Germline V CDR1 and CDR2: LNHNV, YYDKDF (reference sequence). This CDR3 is CATSRDAETDSYGYTF. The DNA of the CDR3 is TGTGCCACCAGCAGAGATGCAGAGACAGATTCCTATGGCTACACCTTC. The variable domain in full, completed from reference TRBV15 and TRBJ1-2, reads DAMVIQNPRYQVTQFGKPVTLSCSQTLNHNVMYWYQQKSSQAPKLLFHYYDKDFNNEADTPDNFQSRRPNTSFCFLDIRSPGLGDTAMYLCATSRDAETDSYGYTFGSGTRLTVV.

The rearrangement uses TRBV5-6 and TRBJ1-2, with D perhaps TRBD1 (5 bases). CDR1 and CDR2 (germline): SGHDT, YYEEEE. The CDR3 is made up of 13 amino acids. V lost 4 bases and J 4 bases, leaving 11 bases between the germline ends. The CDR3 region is CASSRPDSYGYTF. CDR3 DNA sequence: TGTGCCAGCAGCCGACCCGACAGCTATGGCTACACCTTC. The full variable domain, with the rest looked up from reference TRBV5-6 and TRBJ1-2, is DAGVTQSPTHLIKTRGQQVTLRCSPKSGHDTVSWYQQALGQGPQFIFQYYEEEERQRGNFPDRFSGHQFPNYSSELNVNALLLGDSALYLCASSRPDSYGYTFGSGTRLTVV.

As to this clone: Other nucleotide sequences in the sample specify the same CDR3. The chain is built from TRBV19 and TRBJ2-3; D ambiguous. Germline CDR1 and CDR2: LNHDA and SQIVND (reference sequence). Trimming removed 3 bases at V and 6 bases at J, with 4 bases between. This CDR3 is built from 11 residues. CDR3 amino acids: CASSIGDTQYF. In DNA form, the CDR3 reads TGTGCCAGTAGTATCGGGGATACGCAGTATTTT.

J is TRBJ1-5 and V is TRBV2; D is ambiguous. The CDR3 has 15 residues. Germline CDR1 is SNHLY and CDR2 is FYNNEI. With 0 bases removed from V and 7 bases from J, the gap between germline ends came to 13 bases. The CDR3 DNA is TGTGCCAGCAGTGAAGCAGCGGGAGGGCGACAGCCCCAGCATTTT. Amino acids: CASSEAAGGRQPQHF.

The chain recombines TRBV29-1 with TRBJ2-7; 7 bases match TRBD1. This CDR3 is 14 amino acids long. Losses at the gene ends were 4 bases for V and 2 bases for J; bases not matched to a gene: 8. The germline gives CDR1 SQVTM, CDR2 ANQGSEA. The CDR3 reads CSVVQGPNPYEQYF. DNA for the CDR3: TGCAGCGTTGTACAGGGGCCTAATCCCTACGAGCAGTACTTC.

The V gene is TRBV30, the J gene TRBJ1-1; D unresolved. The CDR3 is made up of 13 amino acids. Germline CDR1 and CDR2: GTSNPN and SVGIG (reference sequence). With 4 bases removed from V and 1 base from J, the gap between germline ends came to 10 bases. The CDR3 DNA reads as TGTGCCTGGAATCGAGAATCGAACACTGAAGCTTTCTTT. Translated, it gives CAWNRESNTEAFF.

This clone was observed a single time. The DNA of the CDR3 is TGCGCCAGCAGCTTCAGCCTCGGCAGCAACACTGAAGCTTTCTTT. Its translation is CASSFSLGSNTEAFF. The chain joins TRBV5-1 to TRBJ1-1, with D uncertain. Germline-derived CDR1 and CDR2 are SGHRS and YFSETQ. The V and J ends lost 2 bases and 2 bases respectively, with 13 bases between them. This CDR3 has 15 amino acids.